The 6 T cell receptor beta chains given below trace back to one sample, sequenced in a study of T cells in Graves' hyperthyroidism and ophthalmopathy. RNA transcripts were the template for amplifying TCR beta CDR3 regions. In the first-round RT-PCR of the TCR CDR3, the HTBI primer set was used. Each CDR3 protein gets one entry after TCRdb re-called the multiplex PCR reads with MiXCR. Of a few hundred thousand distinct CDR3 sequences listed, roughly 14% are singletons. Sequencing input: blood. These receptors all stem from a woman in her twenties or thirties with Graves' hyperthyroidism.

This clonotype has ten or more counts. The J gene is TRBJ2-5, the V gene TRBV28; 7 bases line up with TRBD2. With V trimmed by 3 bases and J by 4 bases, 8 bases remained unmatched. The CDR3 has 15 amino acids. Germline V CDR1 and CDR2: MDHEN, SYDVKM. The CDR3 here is CASSFRGEGGETQYF. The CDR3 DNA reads TGTGCCAGCAGTTTTCGGGGGGAGGGAGGAGAGACCCAGTACTTC.

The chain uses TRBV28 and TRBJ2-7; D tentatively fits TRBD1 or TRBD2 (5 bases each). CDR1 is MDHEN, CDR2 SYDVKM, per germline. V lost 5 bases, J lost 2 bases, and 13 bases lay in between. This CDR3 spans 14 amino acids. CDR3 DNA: TGTGCCAGCAGTCCGATCACGGGACCCTACGAGCAGTACTTC. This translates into CASSPITGPYEQYF.

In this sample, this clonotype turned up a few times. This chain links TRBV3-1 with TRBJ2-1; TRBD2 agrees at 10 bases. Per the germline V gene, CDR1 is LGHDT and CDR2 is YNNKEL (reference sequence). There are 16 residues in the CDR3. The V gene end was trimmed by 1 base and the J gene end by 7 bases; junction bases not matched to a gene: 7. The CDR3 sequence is CASSQVGNSGRNEQFF. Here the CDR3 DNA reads TGTGCCAGCAGCCAAGTGGGGAATAGCGGGAGGAATGAGCAGTTCTTC.

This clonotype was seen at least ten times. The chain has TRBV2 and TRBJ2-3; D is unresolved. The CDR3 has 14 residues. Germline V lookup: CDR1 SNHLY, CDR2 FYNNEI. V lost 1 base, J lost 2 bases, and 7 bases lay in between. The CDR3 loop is CASSEGQDTDTQYF. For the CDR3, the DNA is TGTGCCAGCAGTGAAGGACAAGACACAGATACGCAGTATTTT.

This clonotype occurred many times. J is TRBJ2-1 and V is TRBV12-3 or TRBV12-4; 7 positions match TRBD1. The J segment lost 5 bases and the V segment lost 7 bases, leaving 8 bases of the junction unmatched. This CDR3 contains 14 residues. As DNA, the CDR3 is TGTGCCAGCACCATAGAGGGGACAGACAATGAGCAGTTCTTC. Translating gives CASTIEGTDNEQFF.

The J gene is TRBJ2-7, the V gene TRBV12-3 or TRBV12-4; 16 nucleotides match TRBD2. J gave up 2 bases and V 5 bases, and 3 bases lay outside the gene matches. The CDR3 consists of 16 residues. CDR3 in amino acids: CASSPGLAGGPYEQYF. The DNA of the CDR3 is TGTGCCAGCAGTCCGGGACTAGCGGGAGGGCCCTACGAGCAGTACTTC.